This T cell receptor (beta chain) was identified during a study of identical twins. The V segment lost 2 bases and the J segment 4 bases; nucleotides outside the gene matches: 8. The CDR3 has 16 residues. The sample holds many counts of this clonotype. TCRdb reanalysed the 5' RACE reads using MiXCR and keeps one entry per CDR3 protein. The sample lists about 690,000 distinct CDR3 sequences; roughly 6% were seen once. Healthy Caucasians alone served as donors. The sequence was obtained from a man between 18 and 35 years old in good health. The V gene is TRBV12-3 or TRBV12-4, the J gene TRBJ2-1; 7 positions match TRBD2. Sequenced sample: naive T cells sorted from blood. CDR3 in DNA: TGTGCCAGCAGTTTAATGGGCGGGAGACGGTACAATGAGCAGTTCTTC. It translates to CASSLMGGRRYNEQFF.